This T cell receptor beta chain was sequenced for a study of blood T cell repertoires in COVID-19. Study as a whole: Acute and convalescent COVID-19 samples came from the United States, Italy and Spain. From T cells, B-cell-depleted T cells, or PBMCs came the material, which was cDNA or gDNA.

The table lists this clone with a few counts. Germline V gene data show CDR1 as SGHKS and CDR2 as YYEKEE (reference sequence). The CDR3 has 15 amino acids. V lost 1 base and J 0 bases, leaving 10 bases between the germline ends. In the study's own analysis: Amplified reference gene primers provided the basis for estimating nucleated cell counts. Repertoires were generated with immunoSEQ multiplex PCR, while TCRdb's copy carries only in-frame clones and drops some. D and trimming were read from the DNA, whereas the V and J calls and clone size are those reported in that table. The top ten hold approximately 0.48% of the sample, which has 170,000 or so clones, more than 90% seen once.

This TCR was sampled from a man aged 45-60 years with acute or convalescent COVID-19. This chain links TRBV5-5 with TRBJ1-2; D is uncertain. Input material: peripheral blood. The CDR3 bases are TGTGCCAGCAGCTTGTTCCTCACAGCTAACTATGGCTACACCTTC. This sequence encodes CASSLFLTANYGYTF.